Following are 31 T cell receptor beta chains from one sample sequenced in a study of T cell clonality in common variable immunodeficiency. Sequenced by immunoSEQ multiplex PCR; TCRdb stores in-frame clones only, minus some. The data show some 52,000 clones, with none appearing a single time. Sequenced sample: peripheral blood mononuclear cells. These receptors were taken from a person aged 18 to 70 in good health.

This clone was seen many times. The CDR3 DNA, read in part, is TGCGCCAGCAGCCCGGGACAGGGGGCATCCTACGAG. As protein: CASSPGQGASYE. The full CDR3 reads CASSPGQGASYEQYF. The chain links TRBV10-1 to TRBJ2-7, with 12 positions matching TRBD1. Read coverage stops 3 residues before the CDR3 terminus; the germline J gene supplies the remainder. Per the germline V gene, CDR1 is WNHNN and CDR2 is SYGVQD (reference sequence). V shed 6 bases and J 1 base; nucleotides not matched to a gene: 4. The CDR3 is 15 residues long.

This clone has a count of ten or more. The CDR3 goes on 3 residues after the read ends, and that part is filled in from the germline J gene. The same CDR3 also results from other DNA sequences found in this sample. V usage is TRBV6-2 or TRBV6-3 and J usage is TRBJ1-1; 10 bases agree with TRBD1. The V gene's germline CDR1 is MNHEY and CDR2 SVGEGT. CDR3 length equals 13 residues. Trimming at V came to 7 bases and at J to 7 bases, leaving 6 bases not matched to a gene. CDR3 protein: CASNQDRGVEAFF. Partial CDR3 DNA: TGTGCCAGCAACCAGGACAGGGGGGTTGAA.

As to this clone: A read error is possible here, since a much larger clone lies one base away. The CDR3 is cut off 3 residues early in the read; its end comes from the germline J gene. This sample also contains other DNA sequences that code for the same CDR3. The chain links TRBV2 to TRBJ1-3, with 7 positions matching TRBD1. V lost 5 bases, J lost 0 bases, and 7 bases stayed unmatched. CDR1 is SNHLY, CDR2 FYNNEI, per germline. The CDR3 spans 16 residues. The CDR3 DNA, read in part, is TGTGCCAGCAGTCGACAGGAGGGGGCCTCTGGAAACACC. Its translation is CASSRQEGASGNT. The complete CDR3 sequence is CASSRQEGASGNTIYF.

In this sample, this clone turned up a few times. The read ends 3 residues before the CDR3 terminus; that terminus is restored from the germline J gene. The chain is built from TRBV30 and TRBJ1-2; D may be TRBD1 (6 bases). This CDR3 contains 13 residues. Looked up from germline, CDR1 is GTSNPN and CDR2 is SVGIG (reference sequence). The CDR3 sequence: CAWSVDRTDTYTF. The DNA read from the CDR3 is TGTGCCTGGAGTGTAGACAGGACAGATACC.

In this sample, this clone turned up many times. The observed sequence ends 3 residues before the CDR3 terminus, with the missing tail filled in from the germline J gene. The chain recombines TRBV5-4 with TRBJ2-5; a weak D match, TRBD2 (5 bases). Germline assignment: CDR1 SGHNT and CDR2 YYREEE (reference sequence). V was trimmed by 0 bases and J by 5 bases, leaving 17 bases between them. CDR3 length equals 16 residues. CDR3 residues: CASSLASRGSRETQYF. CDR3 DNA, as far as it was read: TGTGCCAGCAGCTTGGCGTCCCGCGGGTCGAGGGAGACC.

In its sample, this clone was seen a few times. The read stops 3 residues short of the end of the CDR3; the missing end is completed from the germline J gene. The chain recombines TRBV30 with TRBJ2-3, with a possible D match to TRBD1 (6 bases). CDR1 is GTSNPN and CDR2 is SVGIG in the germline V gene (reference sequence). The CDR3 is made up of 13 amino acids. CDR3 sequence: CAWSNAGDQPQYF. CDR3 DNA, as far as it was read: TGTGCCTGGAGTAACGCAGGGGATCAGCCG.

As to this clone: The read ends 3 residues early relative to the CDR3; the germline J gene fills the gap. This chain connects TRBV7-6 to TRBJ2-7; D call uncertain. Trimming took off 0 bases at V and 5 bases at J, with 8 bases between the two ends. In germline, CDR1 is SGHVS, CDR2 FNYEAQ. The CDR3 sequence is 13 residues long. The sequenced CDR3 bases are TGTGCCAGCAGCTTAGCCCCGGGTCACGAG. This gives the protein CASSLAPGHE. The whole CDR3 reads CASSLAPGHEQYF.

This clone was recorded many times. The read ends 3 residues early relative to the CDR3; the germline J gene fills the gap. V and J are TRBV7-6 and TRBJ2-5; 12 bases fit TRBD2. Germline CDR1 and CDR2: SGHVS and FNYEAQ. V lost 5 bases and J lost 4; bases outside the gene matches: 8. The CDR3 totals 16 residues. The CDR3 loop is CASSPRTSGMGETQYF. The DNA read from the CDR3 is TGTGCCAGCAGCCCCCGGACTAGCGGGATGGGAGAGACC.

Turning to this clone: Coverage ceases 3 residues before the CDR3 finishes, and the germline J gene fills in the end. The V call is TRBV20-1, the J call TRBJ2-1, with D tentatively TRBD2 (5 bases). This CDR3 has 14 amino acids. The germline gives CDR1 DFQATT, CDR2 SNEGSKA (reference sequence). The V gene lost 3 bases and the J gene lost 7 bases, with 16 bases spanning the gap. The part of the CDR3 DNA that was read is TGCAGTGCTAGGAGGACCTCCCGGGGAAATGAG. It encodes CSARRTSRGNE. The CDR3 in full is CSARRTSRGNEQFF.

This clone was counted ten times or more. The DNA ends 3 residues before the CDR3 does, and the rest of the CDR3 is filled in from the germline J gene. V usage is TRBV2 and J usage is TRBJ2-2; 8 positions agree with TRBD2. CDR3 length equals 15 residues. The junction had 5 bases not matched to a gene; V was cut back by 3 bases and J by 5 bases. Germline V gene data show CDR1 as SNHLY and CDR2 as FYNNEI. CDR3 DNA, as far as it was read: TGTGCCAGCAGTGAGAGCGGGAGCCGTACCGGGGAG. Protein sequence: CASSESGSRTGE. The whole CDR3 region reads CASSESGSRTGELFF.

In its sample, this clone was seen many times. The read finishes 3 residues shy of the CDR3 end, and the germline J gene is used to complete it. The chain joins TRBV7-9 to TRBJ2-2; no clear D gene. V shed 8 bases and J shed 4 bases, with 5 bases lying between them. The CDR3 loop spans 11 amino acids. Germline V gene sequence: CDR1 SEHNR, CDR2 FQNEAQ (reference sequence). The CDR3: CASLITGELFF. CDR3 DNA (partial): TGTGCCAGCTTAATCACCGGGGAG.

Ten or more counts support this clone. The read terminates 3 residues before the CDR3 end, so the remaining end is supplied by the germline J gene. The chain is built from TRBV19 and TRBJ1-4; D unresolved. The V gene's germline CDR1 is LNHDA and CDR2 SQIVND (reference sequence). This CDR3 region has 14 residues. Trimming took off 7 bases at V and 0 bases at J, with 9 bases between the two ends. The sequenced part of the CDR3 DNA is TGTGCCAGTAAGCTCCATGCAACTAATGAAAAA. It codes for CASKLHATNEK. The full-length CDR3 reads as CASKLHATNEKLFF.

This clone has a count of ten or more. The DNA ends 3 residues before the CDR3 does, and the rest of the CDR3 is filled in from the germline J gene. The chain joins TRBV2 to TRBJ2-7; D might be TRBD2 (6 bases). Trimming removed 6 bases from V and 6 bases from J, with 18 bases in between. CDR3 length equals 14 residues. Germline V gene sequence: CDR1 SNHLY, CDR2 FYNNEI. CDR3 in amino acids: CASRPQGLGGEQYF. Partial CDR3 DNA: TGTGCCAGCAGACCGCAGGGACTTGGTGGCGAG.

This clone was picked up many times. The read ends 3 residues early relative to the CDR3; the germline J gene fills the gap. The rearrangement links TRBV19 to TRBJ2-1; 10 bases agree with TRBD1. The CDR3 totals 15 residues. The junction had 1 base not matched to a gene; V was cut back by 4 bases and J by 1 base. CDR1 and CDR2 from the germline V gene are LNHDA and SQIVND (reference sequence). CDR3 loop: CASSKDRGSYNEQFF. The sequenced CDR3 bases are TGTGCCAGTAGTAAGGACAGGGGGTCCTACAATGAG.

This clone appeared many times. Sequencing ends 3 residues short of the CDR3 end; the germline J gene provides the rest. The chain joins TRBV5-1 to TRBJ2-5; D gene unclear. This CDR3 has 14 amino acids. Germline CDR1 SGHRS, CDR2 YFSETQ. Trimming took 2 bases from V and 1 from J, leaving 9 bases between them. The covered CDR3 bases are TGCGCCAGCAGCTTAGGCTCAACCCAAGAGACC. It encodes CASSLGSTQET. The whole CDR3 sequence reads CASSLGSTQETQYF. Drawing the rest from reference TRBV5-1 and TRBJ2-5, the complete variable domain is KAGVTQTPRYLIKTRGQQVTLSCSPISGHRSVSWYQQTPGQGLQFLFEYFSETQRNKGNFPGRFSGRQFSNSRSEMNVSTLELGDSALYLCASSLGSTQETQYFGPGTRLLVL.

Ten or more counts support this clone. The read halts 3 residues ahead of the CDR3 end, with the missing end drawn from the germline J gene. The chain links TRBV7-2 to TRBJ2-3, with unresolved D. Germline CDR1 SGHTA, CDR2 FQGNSA. The CDR3 runs 12 residues. Trimming pared 4 bases from V and 2 bases from J, leaving 4 bases between. The CDR3 sequence is CASSSFTDTQYF. Incomplete CDR3 DNA: TGTGCCAGCAGCTCGTTCACAGATACG.

This clone was picked up many times. The read gets to within 3 residues of the CDR3 end, and the germline J gene fills in the rest. V is TRBV20-1 and J is TRBJ1-2; TRBD1 might be the D (5 bases). CDR1 DFQATT and CDR2 SNEGSKA come from the germline V gene (reference sequence). V was pared by 6 bases and J by 5 bases, with 13 bases between. The CDR3 totals 12 residues. The CDR3 DNA, read in part, is TGCAGTGCCCTCGTGGGGCTTTATGGC. Translating gives CSALVGLYG. The full CDR3 protein is CSALVGLYGYTF.

At least ten counts were recorded for this clone. The CDR3 end is not reached by the read, which stops 3 residues before it; the germline J gene fills it in. The V call is TRBV7-2, the J call TRBJ2-1; 11 bases match TRBD2. This CDR3 contains 14 residues. V gave up 5 bases and J gave up 6 bases; unmatched junction bases: 3. Per germline, CDR1 SGHTA and CDR2 FQGNSA. CDR3 DNA (partial): TGTGCCAGCAGCCCGACTAGCGGGATCAATGAG. Protein sequence: CASSPTSGINE. The whole CDR3 reads CASSPTSGINEQFF.

Many counts were recorded for this clone. The read comes to an end 3 residues before the CDR3 does, leaving the germline J gene to fill in the end. V gene TRBV6-1 combines with J gene TRBJ2-1; 12 positions match TRBD2. After removal of 3 bases from V and 4 bases from J, the junction contained 1 base not matched to a gene. Germline V lookup: CDR1 MNHNS, CDR2 SASEGT. The length of the CDR3 is 15 residues. Partial CDR3 DNA: TGTGCCAGCAGTGACCTAGCGGGAGGGTACAATGAG. Residues: CASSDLAGGYNE. The CDR3, in full, reads CASSDLAGGYNEQFF.

This clone was observed many times. From the germline J gene comes the end of the CDR3, since the read stops 3 residues before it. The V gene is TRBV4-2, the J gene TRBJ1-4; perhaps TRBD1 as D (5 bases). The length of the CDR3 is 16 residues. CDR1 LGHNA and CDR2 YNFKEQ come from the germline V gene. CDR3 region: CASSQEDYSGANVLFF. Partial CDR3 DNA: TGTGCCAGCAGCCAAGAGGACTATTCTGGGGCCAACGTA.

This clone was detected many times. The read halts 3 residues ahead of the CDR3 end, with the missing end drawn from the germline J gene. The chain joins TRBV19 to TRBJ2-7; 7 bases line up with TRBD1. The CDR3 covers 16 residues. Losses at the gene ends were 5 bases for V and 0 bases for J; bases not matched to a gene: 10. Germline-derived CDR1 and CDR2 are LNHDA and SQIVND (reference sequence). Here the CDR3 reads CASSPRTGKTSYEQYF. The CDR3 DNA, read in part, is TGTGCCAGTAGTCCAAGGACAGGAAAAACCTCCTACGAG.

This clone was counted ten times or more. The read terminates 3 residues ahead of where the CDR3 ends, so the germline J gene completes it. This chain joins TRBV7-2 and TRBJ2-7; 9 bases are shared with TRBD2. Trimming took 4 bases from V and 2 from J; bases not matched to a gene: 6. CDR1 and CDR2 from the germline V gene are SGHTA and FQGNSA. The CDR3 contains 15 residues. The CDR3 bases that were read are TGTGCCAGCAGCTCCGGACTAGCGAGAACCTACGAG. It yields the protein CASSSGLARTYE. The entire CDR3 protein is CASSSGLARTYEQYF. Supplemented by reference TRBV7-2 and TRBJ2-7, the full variable domain reads GAGVSQSPSNKVTEKGKDVELRCDPISGHTALYWYRQSLGQGLEFLIYFQGNSAPDKSGLPSDRFSAERTGGSVSTLTIQRTQQEDSAVYLCASSSGLARTYEQYFGPGTRLTVT.

This clone came up many times. The CDR3 sequence is CSAKRATYNEQFF. Incomplete CDR3 DNA: TGCAGTGCTAAAAGGGCCACCTACAATGAG. The chain carries TRBV20-1 and TRBJ2-1; D not certain. The read finishes 3 residues shy of the CDR3 end, and the germline J gene is used to complete it. Germline assignment: CDR1 DFQATT and CDR2 SNEGSKA (reference sequence). The CDR3 contains 13 residues. Trimming left V 4 bases short and J 2 bases short, with 9 bases between.

There are a few counts of this clone. The read halts 3 residues ahead of the CDR3 end, with the missing end drawn from the germline J gene. The rearrangement joins TRBV19 to TRBJ2-4; 10 bases line up with TRBD1. This CDR3 has 15 amino acids. CDR1 and CDR2 from the germline V gene are LNHDA and SQIVND (reference sequence). The sequenced part of the CDR3 DNA is TGTGCCAGTAGTACCCCCGGACAGGGGGTCTATGGT. This sequence encodes CASSTPGQGVYG. The whole CDR3 region reads CASSTPGQGVYGQYF. Drawing the rest from reference TRBV19 and TRBJ2-4, the complete variable domain is DGGITQSPKYLFRKEGQNVTLSCEQNLNHDAMYWYRQDPGQGLRLIYYSQIVNDFQKGDIAEGYSVSREKKESFPLTVTSAQKNPTAFYLCASSTPGQGVYGQYFGAGTRLSVL.

As to this clone: The DNA ends 3 residues before the CDR3 does, and the rest of the CDR3 is filled in from the germline J gene. V is TRBV19 and J is TRBJ2-7; 12 positions agree with TRBD2. V lost 2 bases to trimming and J lost 3 bases; unmatched junction nucleotides: 2. CDR1 and CDR2 (germline): LNHDA, SQIVND (reference sequence). The CDR3 runs to 15 residues. The CDR3 bases that were read are TGTGCCAGTAGTATAATGACTAGCGGGAGCTACGAG. Translation gives CASSIMTSGSYE. The complete CDR3 reads CASSIMTSGSYEQYF.

Regarding this clone: One end of the junction does not line up with germline, which may come from a read error. The read ends 3 residues early relative to the CDR3; the germline J gene fills the gap. The V call is TRBV7-7, the J call TRBJ2-3, with TRBD1 matching over 7 bases. Germline V gene data show CDR1 as SSHAT and CDR2 as FNYEAQ (reference sequence). CDR3 length equals 14 residues. CDR3 protein: CASSLEQGKETQYF. The sequenced CDR3 bases are TGTGCTAGCAGCTTAGAACAGGGGAAAGAGACG.

This clone was seen at least ten times. The missing CDR3 end, 3 residues past where the read stops, is filled in from the germline J gene. The gene calls are TRBV30 and TRBJ2-7; 13 nucleotides agree with TRBD2. This CDR3 has 15 residues. Germline V gene data show CDR1 as GTSNPN and CDR2 as SVGIG (reference sequence). With 3 bases clipped from V and 3 bases from J, the junction kept 5 bases outside the gene matches. The sequenced CDR3 bases are TGTGCCTGGAGAGTTGGACTAGCGGGAGTCTACGAG. It yields the protein CAWRVGLAGVYE. The whole CDR3 protein is CAWRVGLAGVYEQYF.

With respect to this clone: The CDR3 extends 3 residues past the end of the read, so its final part is completed from the germline J gene. V and J are TRBV7-9 and TRBJ2-7; 9 bases agree with TRBD1. This CDR3 has 14 amino acids. Losses at the gene ends were 7 bases for V and 6 bases for J; bases not matched to a gene: 10. CDR1 is SEHNR and CDR2 is FQNEAQ in the germline V gene (reference sequence). The CDR3 DNA, read in part, is TGTGCCAGCACCCGCCGGGACAGGGTGTTCGAG. It codes for CASTRRDRVFE. The CDR3 in its entirety is CASTRRDRVFEQYF.

This clone was seen repeatedly, ten times or more. With the read ending 3 residues before the CDR3 end, the germline J gene is used to fill in that end. The gene calls are TRBV18 and TRBJ1-3, with 7 bases fitting TRBD1. Germline V gene lookup returns CDR1 KGHSH and CDR2 LQKENI. V was clipped by 1 base and J by 0 bases; unmatched bases: 6. This CDR3 region has 17 residues. Incomplete CDR3 DNA: TGTGCCAGCTCACCACAGGGGGCAAGCATCTCTGGAAACACC. Amino acids: CASSPQGASISGNT. The CDR3, in full, reads CASSPQGASISGNTIYF.

This clone was seen ten or more times. The CDR3 goes on 3 residues after the read ends, and that part is filled in from the germline J gene. This rearrangement joins TRBV20-1 to TRBJ2-3, with 9 bases identical to TRBD2. Germline assignment: CDR1 DFQATT and CDR2 SNEGSKA (reference sequence). This CDR3 is 17 amino acids long. V shed 1 base, J shed 0 bases, and the junction held 8 bases outside the gene matches. CDR3 sequence: CSARGLAERYSTDTQYF. CDR3 DNA, as far as it was read: TGCAGTGCTAGAGGACTAGCGGAGAGGTATAGCACAGATACG.

This clone was recorded at least ten times. The DNA ends 3 residues before the CDR3 does, and the rest of the CDR3 is filled in from the germline J gene. J is TRBJ1-5 and V is TRBV30; 7 bases line up with TRBD1. The CDR3 spans 14 residues. Germline CDR1 is GTSNPN and CDR2 is SVGIG (reference sequence). Losses at the gene ends were 0 bases for V and 2 bases for J; bases not matched to a gene: 1. The part of the CDR3 DNA that was read is TGTGCCTGGAGTGTCGGACAGGGCAATCAGCCC. Translation: CAWSVGQGNQP. The CDR3 in its entirety is CAWSVGQGNQPQHF.